This TCR beta chain was identified during a study of early T cells in non-severe SARS-CoV-2 infection. MiXCR was run by TCRdb on the 5' RACE reads, yielding one entry per CDR3 protein. In the table there are some 77,000 distinct CDR3 sequences, 9.5% to 15% of which are singletons. The CDR3 consists of 17 residues. CDR1 is MGHRA, CDR2 YSYEKL, per germline. V was pared by 1 base and J by 3 bases, with 12 bases of the junction left unmatched. V gene TRBV4-1 combines with J gene TRBJ2-7; TRBD1 matches 7 bases. The input for sequencing was whole blood, taken at baseline. This TCR derives from an adult who was a healthcare worker with PCR-confirmed SARS-CoV-2 infection or an uninfected control (not recorded which). The donor label of this sample is uncertain. In DNA, the CDR3 is TGCGCCAGCAGCCAAGTTTCCGAGGGACAGCCTAACTACGAGCAGTACTTC. Its translation is CASSQVSEGQPNYEQYF.